This T cell receptor (beta chain) was identified in a study of T cells after yellow fever vaccination. Whole-study results and caveats: It was a weaker secondary response, yet one that peaked faster, at day 5 versus 15.

This clonotype was seen only a few times. Antigen: not known. Trimming shortened V by 0 bases and J by 3 bases, and 15 bases separated the two germline ends. CDR1 and CDR2 from the germline V gene are MNHEY and SVGEGT. The CDR3 runs to 17 residues. TCRdb re-analysed the 5' RACE reads in MiXCR, keeping a single row per CDR3 protein. This sample has some 320,000 distinct CDR3 sequences; 8.5% to 10% occur once, and the top ten carry 3% to 3.5%. This specimen was CD4+ T cells sorted from PBMCs, taken 5 days after the yellow fever booster vaccination. The clonotype originates from a man aged 18 to 30 who received the YFV17D yellow fever vaccine. This chain connects TRBV6-2 or TRBV6-3 to TRBJ1-5, with D possibly being TRBD1 (5 bases). The CDR3 spells CASSYSFGRVINQPQHF. CDR3 DNA sequence: TGTGCCAGCAGTTACTCGTTCGGCAGGGTGATCAATCAGCCCCAGCATTTT.